Included here is one T cell receptor (beta chain) sequence, with context. This entry belongs to a study of blood T cell repertoires in COVID-19. Background on the study: Sites across the United States, Italy and Spain contributed samples from acute and convalescent COVID-19. PBMCs, B-cell-depleted T cells, or T cells were the source of the cDNA or gDNA that made up the material.

In the study's own analysis: Amplification from reference gene primers served as the basis for estimated nucleated cell counts. Sequencing was performed with immunoSEQ multiplex PCR; in TCRdb, only in-frame clones are kept and a portion is missing. That table is the source of V, J and clone size, and D and trimming were worked out from the DNA. The profile covers some 250,000 clones, with about 86% appearing a single time and 5.7% taken by the ten largest. V trimming: 3 bases; J trimming: 0 bases; junction bases outside the gene matches: 5. The CDR3 extends over 16 amino acids. CDR1 and CDR2 from the germline V gene are SGHRS and YFSETQ.

This TCR was sampled from a man aged 80 or over with acute or convalescent COVID-19. The chain couples TRBV5-1 to TRBJ2-2; 7 nucleotides line up with TRBD2. The sequenced sample consisted of peripheral blood. The CDR3 coding sequence is TGCGCCAGCAGCTGGGACTATATCGCGAACACCGGGGAGCTGTTTTTT. This codes for CASSWDYIANTGELFF. Full variable domain (outside the CDR3, taken from reference TRBV5-1 and TRBJ2-2): KAGVTQTPRYLIKTRGQQVTLSCSPISGHRSVSWYQQTPGQGLQFLFEYFSETQRNKGNFPGRFSGRQFSNSRSEMNVSTLELGDSALYLCASSWDYIANTGELFFGEGSRLTVL.